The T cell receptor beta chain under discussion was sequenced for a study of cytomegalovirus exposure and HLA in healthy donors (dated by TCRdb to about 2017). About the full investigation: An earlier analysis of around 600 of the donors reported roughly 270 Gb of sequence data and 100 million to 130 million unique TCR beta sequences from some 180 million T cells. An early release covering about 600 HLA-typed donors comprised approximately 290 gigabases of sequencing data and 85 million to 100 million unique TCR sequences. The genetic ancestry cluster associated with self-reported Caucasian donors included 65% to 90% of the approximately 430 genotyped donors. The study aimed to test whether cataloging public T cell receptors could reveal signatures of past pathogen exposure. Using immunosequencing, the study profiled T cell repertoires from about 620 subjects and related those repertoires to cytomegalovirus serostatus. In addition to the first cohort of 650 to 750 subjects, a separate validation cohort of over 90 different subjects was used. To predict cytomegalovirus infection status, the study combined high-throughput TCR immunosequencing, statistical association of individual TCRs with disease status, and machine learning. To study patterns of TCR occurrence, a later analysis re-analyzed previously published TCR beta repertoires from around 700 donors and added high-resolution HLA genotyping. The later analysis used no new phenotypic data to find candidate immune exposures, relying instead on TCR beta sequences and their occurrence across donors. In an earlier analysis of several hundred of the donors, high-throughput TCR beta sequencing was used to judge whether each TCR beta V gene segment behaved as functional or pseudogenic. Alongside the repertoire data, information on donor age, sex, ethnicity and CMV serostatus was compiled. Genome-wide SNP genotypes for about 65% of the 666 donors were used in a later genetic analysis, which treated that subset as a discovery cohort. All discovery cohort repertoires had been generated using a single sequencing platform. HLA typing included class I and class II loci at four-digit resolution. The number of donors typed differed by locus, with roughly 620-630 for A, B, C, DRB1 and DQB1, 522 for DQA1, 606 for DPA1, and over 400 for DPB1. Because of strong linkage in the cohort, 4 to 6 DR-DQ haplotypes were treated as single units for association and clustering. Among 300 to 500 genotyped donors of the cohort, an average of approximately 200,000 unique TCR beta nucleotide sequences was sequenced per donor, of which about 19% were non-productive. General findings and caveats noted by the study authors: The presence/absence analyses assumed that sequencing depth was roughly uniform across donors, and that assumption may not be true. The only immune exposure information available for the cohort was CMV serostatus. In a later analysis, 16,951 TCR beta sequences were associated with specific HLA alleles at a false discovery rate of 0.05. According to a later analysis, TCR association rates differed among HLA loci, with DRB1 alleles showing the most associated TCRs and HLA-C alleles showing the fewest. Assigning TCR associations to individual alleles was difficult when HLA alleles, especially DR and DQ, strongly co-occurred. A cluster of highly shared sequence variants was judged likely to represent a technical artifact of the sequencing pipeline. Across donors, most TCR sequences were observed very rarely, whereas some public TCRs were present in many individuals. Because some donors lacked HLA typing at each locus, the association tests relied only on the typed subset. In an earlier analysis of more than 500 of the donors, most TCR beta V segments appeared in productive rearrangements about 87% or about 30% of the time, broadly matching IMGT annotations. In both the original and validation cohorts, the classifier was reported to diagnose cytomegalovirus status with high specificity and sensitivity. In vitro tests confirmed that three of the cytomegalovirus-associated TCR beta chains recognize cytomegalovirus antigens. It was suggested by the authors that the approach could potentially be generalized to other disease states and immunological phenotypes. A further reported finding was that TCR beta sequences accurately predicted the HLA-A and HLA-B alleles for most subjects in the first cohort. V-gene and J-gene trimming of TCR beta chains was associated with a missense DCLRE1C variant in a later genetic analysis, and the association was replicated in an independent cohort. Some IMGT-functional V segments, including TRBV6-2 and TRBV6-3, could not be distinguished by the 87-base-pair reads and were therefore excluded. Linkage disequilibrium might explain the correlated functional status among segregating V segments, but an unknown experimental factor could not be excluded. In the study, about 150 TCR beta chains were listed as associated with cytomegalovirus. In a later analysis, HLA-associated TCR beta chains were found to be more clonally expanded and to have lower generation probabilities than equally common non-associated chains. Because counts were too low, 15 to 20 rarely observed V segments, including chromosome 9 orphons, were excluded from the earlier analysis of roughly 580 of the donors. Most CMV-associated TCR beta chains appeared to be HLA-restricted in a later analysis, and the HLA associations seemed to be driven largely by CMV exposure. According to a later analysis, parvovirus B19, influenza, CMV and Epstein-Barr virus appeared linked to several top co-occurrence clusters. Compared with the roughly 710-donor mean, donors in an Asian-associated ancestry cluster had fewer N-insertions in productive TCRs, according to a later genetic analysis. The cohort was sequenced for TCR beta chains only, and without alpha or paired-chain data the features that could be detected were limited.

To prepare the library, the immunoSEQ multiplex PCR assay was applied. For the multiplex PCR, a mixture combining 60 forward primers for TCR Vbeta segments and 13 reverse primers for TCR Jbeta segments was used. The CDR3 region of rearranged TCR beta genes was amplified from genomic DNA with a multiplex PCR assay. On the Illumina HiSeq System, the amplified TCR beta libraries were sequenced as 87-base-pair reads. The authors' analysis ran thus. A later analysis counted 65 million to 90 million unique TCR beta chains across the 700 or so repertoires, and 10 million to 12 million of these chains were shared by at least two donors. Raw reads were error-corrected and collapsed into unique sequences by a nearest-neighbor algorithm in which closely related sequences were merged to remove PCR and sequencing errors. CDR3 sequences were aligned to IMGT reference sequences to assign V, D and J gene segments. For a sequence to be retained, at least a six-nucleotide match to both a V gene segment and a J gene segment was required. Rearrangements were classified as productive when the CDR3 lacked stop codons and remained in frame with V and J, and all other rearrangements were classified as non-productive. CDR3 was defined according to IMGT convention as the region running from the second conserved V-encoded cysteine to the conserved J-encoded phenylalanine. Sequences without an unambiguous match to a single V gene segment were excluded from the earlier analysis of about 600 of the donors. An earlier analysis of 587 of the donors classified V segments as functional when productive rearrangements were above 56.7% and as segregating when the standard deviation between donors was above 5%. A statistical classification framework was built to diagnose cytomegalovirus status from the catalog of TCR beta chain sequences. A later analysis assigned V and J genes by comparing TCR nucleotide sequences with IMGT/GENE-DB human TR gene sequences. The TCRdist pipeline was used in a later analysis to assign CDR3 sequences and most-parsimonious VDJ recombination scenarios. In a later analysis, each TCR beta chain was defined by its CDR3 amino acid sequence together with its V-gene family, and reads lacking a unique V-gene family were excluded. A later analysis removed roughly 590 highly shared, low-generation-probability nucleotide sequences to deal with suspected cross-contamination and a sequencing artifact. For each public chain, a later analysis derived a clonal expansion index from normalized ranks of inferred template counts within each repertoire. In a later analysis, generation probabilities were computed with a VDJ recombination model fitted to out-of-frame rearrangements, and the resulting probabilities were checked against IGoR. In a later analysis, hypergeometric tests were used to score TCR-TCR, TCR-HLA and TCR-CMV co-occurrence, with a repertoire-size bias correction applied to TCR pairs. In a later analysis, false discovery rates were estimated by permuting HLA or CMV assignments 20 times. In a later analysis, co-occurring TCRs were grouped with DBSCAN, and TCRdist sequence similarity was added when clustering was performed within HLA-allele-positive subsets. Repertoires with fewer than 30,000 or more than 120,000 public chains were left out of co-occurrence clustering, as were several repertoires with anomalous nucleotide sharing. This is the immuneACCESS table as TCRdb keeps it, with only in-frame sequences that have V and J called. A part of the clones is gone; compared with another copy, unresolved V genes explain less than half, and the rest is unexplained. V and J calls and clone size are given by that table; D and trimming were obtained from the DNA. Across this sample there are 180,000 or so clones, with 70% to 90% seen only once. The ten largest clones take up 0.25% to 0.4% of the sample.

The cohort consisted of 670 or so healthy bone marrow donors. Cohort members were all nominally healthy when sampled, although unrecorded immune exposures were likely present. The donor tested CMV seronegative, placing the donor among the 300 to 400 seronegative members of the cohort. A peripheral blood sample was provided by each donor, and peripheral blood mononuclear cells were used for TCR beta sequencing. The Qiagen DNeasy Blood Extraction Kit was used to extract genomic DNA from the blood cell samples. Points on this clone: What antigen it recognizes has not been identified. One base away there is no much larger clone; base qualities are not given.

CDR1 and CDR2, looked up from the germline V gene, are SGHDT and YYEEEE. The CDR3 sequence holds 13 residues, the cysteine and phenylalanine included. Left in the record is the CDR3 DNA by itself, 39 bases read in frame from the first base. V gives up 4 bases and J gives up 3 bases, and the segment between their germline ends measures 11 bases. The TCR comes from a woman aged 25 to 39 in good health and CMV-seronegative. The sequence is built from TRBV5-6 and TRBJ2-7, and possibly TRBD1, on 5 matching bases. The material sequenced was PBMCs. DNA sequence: TGTGCCAGCAGCGGCAACAGGTACTACGAGCAGTACTTC. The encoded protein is CASSGNRYYEQYF. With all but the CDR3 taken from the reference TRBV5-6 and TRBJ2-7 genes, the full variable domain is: DAGVTQSPTHLIKTRGQQVTLRCSPKSGHDTVSWYQQALGQGPQFIFQYYEEEERQRGNFPDRFSGHQFPNYSSELNVNALLLGDSALYLCASSGNRYYEQYFGPGTRLTVT.